This T cell receptor beta chain appears in the sequencing data of a study of T cells in Graves' hyperthyroidism and ophthalmopathy. Study information: Specimen type is peripheral blood, collected at initial diagnosis prior to any treatment.

Ophthalmopathy cases met thresholds of Clinical Activity Score at least 3, NOSPECS grade at least 4 and duration under 3 months. Uncontrolled infection, other autoimmune disease, pregnancy or lactation barred patients from enrollment. In the case of this clonotype: Its specificity is not known.

V gave up 0 bases and J gave up 0 bases; unmatched junction bases: 11. CDR1 SGDLS and CDR2 YYNGEE come from the germline V gene. This CDR3 contains 20 residues. RNA transcripts provided the source from which TCR beta CDR3 regions were amplified. RT-PCR in the first round (using the HTBI primer set) targeted the TCR CDR3. TCRdb re-derived calls from the multiplex PCR reads in MiXCR, one entry per CDR3 protein. Here the sample spans more than 45,000 distinct CDR3 sequences, about 50% being singletons. General study results and limits: Ophthalmopathy onset followed model prediction by a median about six months.

The sequencing sample was made of blood. The V gene is TRBV9, the J gene TRBJ2-3, with 12 bases lining up with TRBD2. The receptor comes from a woman between 25 and 40 years old with Graves' ophthalmopathy. CDR3 nucleotide sequence: TGTGCCAGCAGCGTAGGGGCTAGCGGGAGGGCGTATACTAGCACAGATACGCAGTATTTT. Amino acid sequence: CASSVGASGRAYTSTDTQYF.